Listed below are T cell receptor beta chains from one sample, sequenced in a study of blood T cell repertoires in COVID-19. The table came from immunoSEQ multiplex PCR; TCRdb's copy has only in-frame clones and leaves some out. The repertoire holds around 300,000 clones, with about 90% as singletons. Sequencing was done on a sample of peripheral blood. The receptors come from a woman aged 30 to 39 who had recovered from COVID-19. CDR3s include the opening cysteine and the closing phenylalanine or tryptophan. The order of the fields is clone size, J gene, CDR3 length, V gene, D gene, CDR3 protein, CDR3 DNA. The D gene is left open where the match is weak. Size is stated for part of the rows, as once, few or many counts, or as a class when the clone is expanded.

>.|TRBJ2-2|16|TRBV6-5|TRBD2
CASSYSRTSSPGELFF
TGTGCCAGCAGTTACTCGAGGACTAGCTCTCCCGGGGAGCTGTTTTTT
>.|TRBJ2-1|16|TRBV4-3|.
CASSQDSRSSYNEQFF
TGCGCCAGCAGCCAAGATTCTCGGAGCTCCTACAATGAGCAGTTCTTC
>.|TRBJ2-7|13|TRBV3-1/TRBV3-2|TRBD1
CASSRQGIYEQYF
TGTGCCAGCAGCCGACAGGGGATCTACGAGCAGTACTTC
>.|TRBJ2-3|14|TRBV6-5|.
CASSRRDSSDTQYF
TGTGCCAGCAGTCGGCGGGACAGTAGCGATACGCAGTATTTT
>.|TRBJ2-5|20|TRBV27|.
CASSRAHPGVLGPPAETQYF
TGTGCCAGCAGCCGCGCCCACCCGGGGGTCCTAGGCCCCCCGGCGGAGACCCAGTACTTC
>once|TRBJ1-1|13|TRBV7-9|.
CASSFSGNTEAFF
TGTGCCAGCAGCTTCAGTGGGAACACTGAAGCTTTCTTT
>few|TRBJ2-5|15|TRBV27|TRBD2
CASSFGLAGDETQYF
TGTGCCAGCAGTTTTGGACTAGCGGGAGACGAGACCCAGTACTTC
>.|TRBJ2-5|15|TRBV5-4|.
CASSLFERQGGTQYF
TGTGCCAGCAGCCTGTTTGAACGACAGGGAGGGACCCAGTACTTC
>.|TRBJ2-7|16|TRBV3-1/TRBV3-2|TRBD2
CASSQGLAGDLYEQYF
TGTGCCAGCAGCCAAGGGCTAGCGGGAGATCTCTACGAGCAGTACTTC
>.|TRBJ2-1|17|TRBV7-2|TRBD1
CASSAPGTGGLYNEQFF
TGTGCCAGCAGCGCACCCGGGACAGGGGGCCTCTACAATGAGCAGTTCTTC
>.|TRBJ2-7|15|TRBV9|TRBD2
CASSANTGTSDEQYF
TGTGCCAGCAGCGCCAATACCGGGACTAGTGACGAGCAGTACTTC
>.|TRBJ1-1|15|TRBV7-9|.
CASSFGGREHTEAFF
TGTGCCAGCAGCTTCGGGGGACGGGAGCACACTGAAGCTTTCTTT
>.|TRBJ2-3|13|TRBV6-2/TRBV6-3|.
CASSYSHTDTQYF
TGTGCCAGCAGTTATTCCCACACCGATACGCAGTATTTT
>few|TRBJ2-2|15|TRBV11-3|.
CASSLGSGNTGELFF
TGTGCCAGCAGCTTAGGGTCCGGGAACACCGGGGAGCTGTTTTTT
>.|TRBJ2-3|15|TRBV6-2/TRBV6-3|TRBD1
CASSPGDREADTQYF
TGTGCCAGCAGTCCCGGGGACAGGGAGGCAGATACGCAGTATTTT
>once|TRBJ1-1|13|TRBV2|TRBD1
CASSQDRGAEAFF
TGTGCCAGCAGTCAGGACAGGGGGGCTGAAGCTTTCTTT
>.|TRBJ1-6|14|TRBV6-6|.
CASSARGSNSPLHF
TGTGCCAGCAGCGCACGAGGGAGCAATTCACCCCTCCACTTT
>.|TRBJ2-1|16|TRBV14|.
CASSQVSGANYNEQFF
TGTGCCAGCAGCCAAGTTTCGGGAGCAAATTACAATGAGCAGTTCTTC
>.|TRBJ1-2|14|TRBV28|.
CASSLGRGGVGYTF
TGTGCCAGCAGTTTGGGGAGGGGAGGGGTAGGCTACACCTTC
>.|TRBJ2-3|12|TRBV6-5|.
CASSPKSGTQYF
TGTGCCAGCAGCCCCAAGTCGGGAACGCAGTATTTT
>.|TRBJ2-3|16|TRBV9|TRBD2
CASSVAAGGRADTQYF
TGTGCCAGCAGCGTGGCAGCGGGAGGAAGGGCAGATACGCAGTATTTT
>.|TRBJ1-2|14|TRBV19|.
CASSMGGGTYGYTF
TGTGCCAGTAGTATGGGTGGGGGCACCTATGGCTACACCTTC
>.|TRBJ2-1|15|TRBV24-1|.
CATSVSDWRGNEQFF
TGTGCCACCAGTGTTTCTGATTGGAGAGGAAATGAGCAGTTCTTC
>.|TRBJ2-1|14|TRBV7-3|TRBD1
CASSSSTGGNEQFF
TGTGCCAGCAGCTCCTCGACAGGGGGCAATGAGCAGTTCTTC
>.|TRBJ2-5|14|TRBV2|TRBD1
CASSPDRVRETQYF
TGTGCCAGCAGCCCAGACAGGGTACGGGAGACCCAGTACTTC
>.|TRBJ2-7|13|TRBV4-1|.
CASSQDNQNEQYF
TGCGCCAGCAGCCAAGATAATCAGAACGAGCAGTACTTC
>.|TRBJ2-6|15|TRBV6-5|.
CASSYAFSGANVLTF
TGTGCCAGCAGTTACGCGTTCTCTGGGGCCAACGTCCTGACTTTC
>few|TRBJ2-7|11|TRBV28|.
CASSSDSGQYF
TGTGCCAGCAGTTCGGACAGCGGGCAGTACTTC
>.|TRBJ2-5|15|TRBV5-1|TRBD2
CATRAGGPNGETQYF
TGCGCCACCCGAGCGGGAGGGCCTAACGGCGAGACCCAGTACTTC